A single sample is the source of the 22 T cell receptor beta chains below, sequenced in a study of tissue T cells after allogeneic stem cell transplantation. Only in-frame clones appear in the TCRdb table, and some are missing; sequencing was by immunoSEQ multiplex PCR. In the table there are around 50,000 clones, about three quarters of which are singletons. Sequenced: sorted cells pooled from one or two spleens. These receptors were collected from a pool of C57BL/6 mice in good health.

This clone has more than one count but fewer than ten. Gene labels here are mouse ones. The sequenced fragment ends 1 residue before the CDR3 boundary, so the rest is inferred from the germline J gene. The J gene is TRBJ2-7, the V gene TRBV13-2; D is unresolved. Trimming took off 0 bases at V and 7 bases at J, with 5 bases between the two ends. The CDR3 length is 11 residues. Germline V gene data show CDR1 as NNHNN and CDR2 as SYGAGS (reference sequence). The CDR3 sequence is CASGDAREQYF. CDR3 DNA (partial): TGTGCCAGCGGTGATGCGAGGGAACAGTAC.

In regard to this clone: The germline and genes are mouse ones. The CDR3: CASSLSGSSAETLYF. CDR3 DNA, as far as it was read: TGTGCCAGCAGCTTATCTGGGTCTAGTGCAGAAACGCTGTAT. The J gene is TRBJ2-3, the V gene TRBV3; D is possibly TRBD2 (5 bases). The CDR3 end falls 1 residue outside the read, so it is completed with the germline J gene. Trimming cost V 2 bases and J 0 bases, with 9 bases left between them. Looked up from germline, CDR1 is SNHLY and CDR2 is FYNGKV (reference sequence). This CDR3 has 15 residues.

As regards this clone: The genes are named according to mouse. The read terminates 1 residue ahead of where the CDR3 ends, so the germline J gene completes it. This CDR3 is also generated by other DNA sequences in the sample. The V gene is TRBV2, the J gene TRBJ2-5, with D possibly matching TRBD2 (7 bases). CDR3 length: 14 residues. Germline CDR1 and CDR2: LGHNA and YSYQKL. Trimming cost V 1 base and J 6 bases, with 11 bases left between them. The part of the CDR3 DNA that was read is TGTGCCAGCAGCCAAGTAGGGGGGCAGGACACCCAGTAC. This codes for CASSQVGGQDTQY. The whole CDR3 sequence reads CASSQVGGQDTQYF.

With regard to this clone: Mouse germline and gene names are used. Read data end 1 residue before the CDR3 end; the end is taken from the germline J gene. This chain joins TRBV4 and TRBJ2-5; 8 nucleotides align to TRBD2. The CDR3 loop spans 13 amino acids. The germline V gene encodes CDR1 LGHDT and CDR2 YNNKQL (reference sequence). V trimming: 4 bases; J trimming: 5 bases; junction bases outside the gene matches: 2. This CDR3 reads CASSWTGRDTQYF. The DNA read from the CDR3 is TGTGCCAGCAGCTGGACTGGGAGAGACACCCAGTAC.

This clone is a singleton in its sample. The gene symbols are mouse symbols. The CDR3 end is not reached by the read, which stops 1 residue before it; the germline J gene fills it in. This chain links TRBV4 with TRBJ2-5, with TRBD2 matching 12 bases. Germline V gene lookup returns CDR1 LGHDT and CDR2 YNNKQL (reference sequence). V shed 5 bases, J shed 5 bases, and the junction held 5 bases outside the gene matches. This CDR3 is built from 15 residues. The part of the CDR3 DNA that was read is TGTGCCAGCAGCACTCGACTGGGGGGGCGAGACACCCAGTAC. Its translation is CASSTRLGGRDTQY. In full, the CDR3 reads CASSTRLGGRDTQYF.

On this clone itself: Mouse germline and gene names are used. The read falls 1 residue short of the CDR3 end, and the missing part is taken from the germline J gene. V usage is TRBV26 and J usage is TRBJ1-1; possibly TRBD1 for D (5 bases). V was shortened by 6 bases and J by 4 bases, with 12 bases between the two germline ends. The CDR3 is made up of 13 amino acids. CDR1 and CDR2 from the germline V gene are KGHPV and FQNQEV (reference sequence). This CDR3 reads CASRPGGGTEVFF. The covered CDR3 bases are TGTGCCAGCAGGCCTGGGGGGGGCACAGAAGTCTTC.

As to this clone: Each gene name is a mouse one. The read falls 1 residue short of the CDR3 end, and the missing part is taken from the germline J gene. The chain links TRBV5 to TRBJ1-1; D uncertain. The germline V gene has CDR1 LGHNA and CDR2 YNLKQL (reference sequence). The CDR3 spans 15 residues. Trimming cost V 0 bases and J 0 bases, with 8 bases left between them. The CDR3 loop is CASSQDHRPNTEVFF. Incomplete CDR3 DNA: TGTGCCAGCAGCCAAGATCACCGGCCAAACACAGAAGTCTTC.

Points on this clone: The genes are named according to mouse. The observed sequence ends 1 residue before the CDR3 terminus, with the missing tail filled in from the germline J gene. The rearrangement uses TRBV26 and TRBJ2-1; D perhaps matches TRBD1 (6 bases). CDR3 size: 14 residues. Germline-derived CDR1 and CDR2 are KGHPV and FQNQEV (reference sequence). V was pared by 4 bases and J by 3 bases, with 10 bases between. The CDR3 here is CASSHRDTYAEQFF. CDR3 DNA, as far as it was read: TGTGCCAGCAGTCACCGGGACACCTATGCTGAGCAGTTC.

This clone showed up just a few times. Gene labels here are mouse ones. The read ends 1 residue early relative to the CDR3; the germline J gene fills the gap. This chain links TRBV13-2 with TRBJ2-7, with 12 bases lining up with TRBD2. CDR1 and CDR2 (germline): NNHNN, SYGAGS (reference sequence). After removal of 3 bases from V and 6 bases from J, the junction contained 4 bases not matched to a gene. The CDR3 covers 14 residues. This CDR3 is CASGATGGAFEQYF. The covered CDR3 bases are TGTGCCAGCGGTGCGACTGGGGGGGCTTTTGAACAGTAC.

In regard to this clone: Each gene name is a mouse one. The read finishes 1 residue shy of the CDR3 end, and the germline J gene is used to complete it. This chain links TRBV31 with TRBJ2-7; 12 bases agree with TRBD1. V gave up 5 bases and J gave up 6 bases; unmatched junction bases: 5. The CDR3 contains 13 residues. Germline CDR1 GKSSPN, CDR2 SITVG. CDR3 DNA (partial): TGTGCCTGGTTCGGGGACAGGGGGCTTGAACAGTAC. As protein: CAWFGDRGLEQY. The entire CDR3 protein is CAWFGDRGLEQYF.

With regard to this clone: The gene names given are mouse names. The sequenced fragment ends 1 residue before the CDR3 boundary, so the rest is inferred from the germline J gene. The V gene is TRBV16, the J gene TRBJ1-2; 10 bases line up with TRBD1. Trimming took 8 bases from V and 2 from J; bases not matched to a gene: 5. CDR1 SGHSA and CDR2 FRNQAP come from the germline V gene. The CDR3 length is 14 residues. CDR3 amino acids: CASPRGQGNSDYTF. The sequenced part of the CDR3 DNA is TGTGCAAGCCCAAGGGGACAGGGGAACTCCGACTACACC. The full variable domain, in which reference TRBV16 and TRBJ1-2 provide the parts outside the CDR3, is NAGVIQTPRHKVTGKGQEATLWCEPISGHSAVFWYRQTIVQGLEFLTYFRNQAPIDDSGMPKERFSAQMPNQSHSTLKIQSTQPQDSAVYLCASPRGQGNSDYTFGSGTRLLVI.

A remark on this clone: Gene names follow the mouse nomenclature. The sequenced CDR3 bases are TGTGGTGCTAGGGATCTTGGGGGGGGAGACACCCAGTAC. Translated, it gives CGARDLGGGDTQY. The complete CDR3 reads CGARDLGGGDTQYF. The rearrangement uses TRBV20 and TRBJ2-5, with 8 bases matching TRBD2. Sequencing ends 1 residue short of the CDR3 end; the germline J gene provides the rest. Germline CDR1 GFQATS, CDR2 STVNSAI. The CDR3 has 14 amino acids. Losses at the gene ends were 0 bases for V and 5 bases for J; bases not matched to a gene: 4.

For this clone: Gene names follow the mouse nomenclature. The read halts 1 residue ahead of the CDR3 end, with the missing end drawn from the germline J gene. The V gene is TRBV19, the J gene TRBJ2-5, with D perhaps matching TRBD1 (6 bases). The CDR3 covers 15 residues. From germline, CDR1 is FNHDT and CDR2 SITEND (reference sequence). V lost 2 bases to trimming and J lost 2 bases, with 12 bases between them. The sequenced part of the CDR3 DNA is TGTGCCAGCAGTATCGGCAGGGGTGGCCAAGACACCCAGTAC. Translated, it gives CASSIGRGGQDTQY. The entire CDR3 protein reads CASSIGRGGQDTQYF.

As concerns this clone: Gene names and germline match the mouse. The read terminates 1 residue ahead of where the CDR3 ends, so the germline J gene completes it. The chain has TRBV19 and TRBJ1-1; 7 nucleotides line up with TRBD1. Germline V CDR1 and CDR2: FNHDT, SITEND (reference sequence). The CDR3 extends over 14 amino acids. J gave up 4 bases and V 4 bases, and 7 bases lay outside the gene matches. CDR3: CASSSDREATEVFF. Partial CDR3 DNA: TGTGCCAGCAGTTCCGACAGGGAAGCCACAGAAGTCTTC. Drawing the rest from reference TRBV19 and TRBJ1-1, the complete variable domain is GGIITQTPKFLIGQEGQKLTLKCQQNFNHDTMYWYRQDSGKGLRLIYYSITENDLQKGDLSEGYDASREKKSSFSLTVTSAQKNEMAVFLCASSSDREATEVFFGKGTRLTVV.

With respect to this clone: Gene names follow the mouse nomenclature. The read stops 1 residue short of the end of the CDR3; the missing end is completed from the germline J gene. V is TRBV5 and J is TRBJ2-2, with 8 bases identical to TRBD2. After removal of 0 bases from V and 4 bases from J, the junction contained 4 bases not matched to a gene. This CDR3 region has 16 residues. Germline CDR1 and CDR2: LGHNA and YNLKQL (reference sequence). CDR3 region: CASSQEGGLGTGQLYF. The sequenced CDR3 bases are TGTGCCAGCAGCCAAGAGGGGGGGCTGGGCACCGGGCAGCTCTAC.

In this sample, this clone turned up once. Germline and genes here are mouse. The read falls 1 residue short of the CDR3 end, and the missing part is taken from the germline J gene. The chain joins TRBV3 to TRBJ2-4; TRBD1 aligns across 8 bases. Trimming cost V 1 base and J 1 base; bases outside gene matches: 1. The CDR3 spans 15 residues. Looked up from germline, CDR1 is SNHLY and CDR2 is FYNGKV (reference sequence). The DNA read from the CDR3 is TGTGCCAGCAGCTTAGTGGGACAGGGTCAAAACACCTTGTAC. This gives the protein CASSLVGQGQNTLY. In full, the CDR3 is CASSLVGQGQNTLYF.

About this clone: Genes and germline come from the mouse. Read data end 1 residue before the CDR3 end; the end is taken from the germline J gene. J is TRBJ2-5 and V is TRBV5; TRBD2 matches 8 bases. The CDR3 has 13 amino acids. CDR1 is LGHNA and CDR2 is YNLKQL in the germline V gene (reference sequence). The V segment lost 4 bases and the J segment 5 bases; nucleotides outside the gene matches: 2. The CDR3 sequence: CASSPGTGDTQYF. The sequenced CDR3 bases are TGTGCCAGCAGCCCCGGGACTGGAGACACCCAGTAC.

A word on this clone: Gene names and germline refer to mouse. Sequencing ends 1 residue short of the CDR3 end; the germline J gene provides the rest. This chain connects TRBV13-2 to TRBJ2-4; TRBD2 agrees at 9 bases. Germline V lookup: CDR1 NNHNN, CDR2 SYGAGS (reference sequence). The CDR3 contains 17 residues. The J segment lost 1 base and the V segment lost 1 base, leaving 7 bases of the junction unmatched. CDR3 amino acids: CASGDTLGGRGQNTLYF. Partial CDR3 DNA: TGTGCCAGCGGTGATACCCTGGGGGGGAGGGGTCAAAACACCTTGTAC.

A few counts support this clone. Mouse names are used for the genes. The read comes to an end 1 residue before the CDR3 does, leaving the germline J gene to fill in the end. The chain has TRBV2 and TRBJ2-7, with 11 bases matching TRBD2. Germline lookup yields CDR1 LGHNA and CDR2 YSYQKL. Trimming removed 1 base from V and 4 bases from J; junction bases left unmatched: 0. The CDR3 length is 14 residues. CDR3 residues: CASSQGDWGYEQYF. The covered CDR3 bases are TGTGCCAGCAGCCAAGGGGACTGGGGGTATGAACAGTAC.

The count of this clone is one. Genes and germline are mouse. The read is 1 residue too short to cover the CDR3 end, so that end is filled in from the germline J gene. The chain couples TRBV5 to TRBJ1-1, with 9 bases aligning to TRBD1. CDR1 is LGHNA and CDR2 is YNLKQL in the germline V gene (reference sequence). The CDR3 is made up of 15 amino acids. V trimming: 4 bases; J trimming: 0 bases; junction bases outside the gene matches: 3. CDR3 DNA (partial): TGTGCCAGCAGCCGACAGGGGGTTGCAAACACAGAAGTCTTC. It yields the protein CASSRQGVANTEVF. In full, the CDR3 is CASSRQGVANTEVFF.

This clone was detected only a few times. Mouse names are used for the genes. The observed sequence ends 1 residue before the CDR3 terminus, with the missing tail filled in from the germline J gene. The rearrangement joins TRBV23 to TRBJ1-2; the DNA was not used to check the table's D call, TRBD1. The length of the CDR3 is 13 residues. CDR1 and CDR2 (germline): KGHTA, FQNQQP. This CDR3 is CSSSHTANSDYTF. The sequenced part of the CDR3 DNA is TGCTCCAGCAGTCATACAGCAAACTCCGACTACACC.

On this clone: These gene names are mouse names. With the read ending 1 residue before the CDR3 end, the germline J gene is used to fill in that end. The V call is TRBV13-1, the J call TRBJ1-2; tentative D call: TRBD1 (6 bases). Germline V gene sequence: CDR1 NSHNY, CDR2 SYGAGN. The CDR3 extends over 13 amino acids. Trimming stripped 8 bases from V and 4 bases from J, with 15 bases between. The CDR3 loop is CARPGHGASDYTF. The sequenced part of the CDR3 DNA is TGTGCCAGACCGGGACACGGGGCCTCCGACTACACC.